These 5 T cell receptor beta chains originate from one sample sequenced in a study of shared clonotypes between healthy human individuals. Profiled with immunoSEQ multiplex PCR; TCRdb holds only in-frame clones, not every one. Here the sample spans under 600,000 clones, 98% being singletons. CD45RO negativity and positive selection for CCR7 defined naive CD8 cells, a population that excluded terminally differentiated effector memory CD45RA+ cells. Sequenced sample: naive CD8+ T cells sorted from blood. The receptors originated from a young man in good health.

The chain is built from TRBV4-1 and TRBJ2-7; no clear D. This CDR3 is built from 15 residues. Trimming shortened V by 0 bases and J by 3 bases, and 12 bases separated the two germline ends. Germline V lookup: CDR1 MGHRA, CDR2 YSYEKL. CDR3 amino acids: CASSQDRLGNYEQYF. In DNA, the CDR3 is TGCGCCAGCAGCCAAGATCGTCTGGGGAACTACGAGCAGTACTTC.

This clone occurred once. The chain employs TRBV4-1 and TRBJ2-1; 7 nucleotides align to TRBD2. This CDR3 is built from 15 residues. From germline, CDR1 is MGHRA and CDR2 YSYEKL. The ends lost 2 bases at V and 3 bases at J; junction bases unmatched: 4. CDR3 coding DNA: TGCGCCAGCAGCCAAAACCGGGACTACTACAATGAGCAGTTCTTC. This encodes CASSQNRDYYNEQFF.

This chain joins TRBV7-2 and TRBJ2-5; TRBD2 agrees at 11 bases. The CDR3 consists of 17 residues. Germline CDR1 is SGHTA and CDR2 is FQGNSA. Losses at the gene ends were 2 bases for V and 3 bases for J; bases not matched to a gene: 8. The CDR3 DNA is TGTGCCAGCAGCTTAAATAGCGGGAGGGCACGAGAAGAGACCCAGTACTTC. Protein: CASSLNSGRAREETQYF.

The chain joins TRBV5-5 to TRBJ2-7; D is ambiguous. The germline V and J ends were trimmed by 4 bases and 2 bases, with 19 bases remaining between them. Germline-derived CDR1 and CDR2 are SGHKS and YYEKEE (reference sequence). This CDR3 contains 16 residues. CDR3 loop: CASSQQHAIPTYEQYF. DNA of the CDR3: TGTGCCAGCAGCCAGCAACACGCCATCCCCACCTACGAGCAGTACTTC.

This clone was seen only a few times. The chain employs TRBV5-4 and TRBJ2-2, with D tentatively TRBD2 (6 bases). In germline, CDR1 is SGHNT, CDR2 YYREEE (reference sequence). CDR3 size: 17 residues. Trimming cost V 4 bases and J 1 base, with 17 bases left between them. DNA for the CDR3: TGTGCCAGCAGCCCGCATTCTCCGGGGGTGAACACCGGGGAGCTGTTTTTT. Translated, it gives CASSPHSPGVNTGELFF.